The 25 T cell receptor beta chains given below trace back to one sample, sequenced in a study of shared clonotypes between healthy human individuals. The table came from immunoSEQ multiplex PCR; TCRdb's copy has only in-frame clones and leaves some out. This table has some 2.1 million clones, 80% to 95% appearing once. CD45RO negativity and positive selection for CCR7 defined naive CD8 cells, a population that excluded terminally differentiated effector memory CD45RA+ cells. Specimen: naive CD8+ T cells from PBMCs. The source of these receptors is a man between 18 and 29 years old in good health. Some clones in this sample may be carry-over from other donors' samples.

V and J are TRBV7-9 and TRBJ2-7, with D possibly matching TRBD2 (5 bases). This CDR3 comprises 11 residues. Looked up from germline, CDR1 is SEHNR and CDR2 is FQNEAQ (reference sequence). The V end was cut by 3 bases, the J end by 5 bases, with 5 bases between. CDR3 in amino acids: CASSFGDEQYF. The CDR3 bases are TGTGCCAGCAGCTTCGGGGACGAGCAGTACTTC.

This chain connects TRBV27 to TRBJ1-2; 7 positions match TRBD1. The CDR3 covers 16 residues. With V trimmed by 3 bases and J by 4 bases, 11 bases remained unmatched. Germline V CDR1 and CDR2: MNHEY, SMNVEV (reference sequence). CDR3: CASSLVAGGFGYGYTF. The CDR3 nucleotides read TGTGCCAGCAGTTTGGTGGCAGGGGGTTTCGGCTATGGCTACACCTTC.

V usage is TRBV6-5 and J usage is TRBJ2-7, with 7 bases lining up with TRBD1. The junction had 8 bases not matched to a gene; V was cut back by 6 bases and J by 3 bases. The CDR3 is 14 residues long. Germline CDR1 MNHEY, CDR2 SVGAGI. CDR3 loop: CASSDRDSFYEQYF. Written as DNA, the CDR3 is TGTGCCAGCAGCGACCGGGACAGCTTCTACGAGCAGTACTTC.

The rearrangement joins TRBV5-6 to TRBJ2-7, with TRBD1 as a possible D gene (5 bases). Trimming took off 0 bases at V and 5 bases at J, with 15 bases between the two ends. Germline CDR1 is SGHDT and CDR2 is YYEEEE. The CDR3 loop spans 15 amino acids. DNA of the CDR3: TGTGCCAGCAGCTTGGGGATGCCAGGGTCACACGAGCAGTACTTC. Translating it yields CASSLGMPGSHEQYF.

This sequence joins TRBV28 and TRBJ2-1; no firm D call. This CDR3 is 11 amino acids long. V was trimmed by 5 bases and J by 10 bases, leaving 9 bases between them. Per germline, CDR1 MDHEN and CDR2 SYDVKM. The CDR3 reads CASSPLLEQFF. As DNA, the CDR3 is TGTGCCAGCAGTCCCCTCCTGGAGCAGTTCTTC.

The DNA of the CDR3 is TGTGCCAGCAGCGTAGCTACAGGGGGCGCCCCGGAGACCCAGTACTTC. Its translation is CASSVATGGAPETQYF. The chain links TRBV9 to TRBJ2-5; TRBD1 agrees at 9 bases. Germline V gives CDR1 SGDLS, CDR2 YYNGEE. The CDR3 is 16 residues long. The J segment lost 5 bases and the V segment lost 0 bases, leaving 8 bases of the junction unmatched. The whole variable domain, remainder taken from reference TRBV9 and TRBJ2-5, is DSGVTQTPKHLITATGQRVTLRCSPRSGDLSVYWYQQSLDQGLQFLIQYYNGEERAKGNILERFSAQQFPDLHSELNLSSLELGDSALYFCASSVATGGAPETQYFGPGTRLLVL.

The chain carries TRBV7-6 and TRBJ2-7; perhaps D is TRBD1 or TRBD2 (6 bases each). Germline CDR1 and CDR2: SGHVS and FNYEAQ. The V gene lost 1 base and the J gene lost 1 base, with 23 bases spanning the gap. The CDR3 contains 19 residues. The CDR3 coding sequence is TGTGCCAGCAGCTTAGAGCAGGGAAGGGGGGTTAGTCGGTCCTACGAGCAGTACTTC. It translates to CASSLEQGRGVSRSYEQYF.

The chain carries TRBV27 and TRBJ2-1; 8 bases map to TRBD2. Trimming removed 8 bases from V and 1 base from J; junction bases left unmatched: 10. This CDR3 is 16 amino acids long. CDR1 is MNHEY and CDR2 is SMNVEV in the germline V gene (reference sequence). This chain's CDR3 is CASRAGAPLSYNEQFF. DNA of the CDR3: TGTGCCAGCCGAGCGGGAGCCCCCCTATCCTACAATGAGCAGTTCTTC.

The chain uses TRBV27 and TRBJ2-7; 8 bases match TRBD2. The CDR3 spans 16 residues. V dropped 5 bases and J dropped 2; count of bases not matched to a gene: 11. Germline-derived CDR1 and CDR2 are MNHEY and SMNVEV (reference sequence). CDR3 amino acids: CASSENPGLGAYEQYF. The CDR3 nucleotides read TGTGCCAGCAGTGAAAATCCGGGACTAGGCGCCTACGAGCAGTACTTC.

CDR3 DNA sequence: TGTGCCAGCAGTTATCCTGGCTACACCTTC. This translates into CASSYPGYTF. The V call is TRBV28, the J call TRBJ1-2, with D unclear. The germline V gene encodes CDR1 MDHEN and CDR2 SYDVKM. V was cut by 4 bases and J by 7 bases, with 4 bases left in between. The CDR3 has 10 residues.

DNA for the CDR3: TGTGCCACCGTAGACGGTTCCTACGAGCAGTACTTC. It codes for CATVDGSYEQYF. V and J are TRBV7-8 and TRBJ2-7; unclear D gene. Trimming left V 10 bases short and J 1 base short, with 11 bases between. Germline V gene lookup returns CDR1 SGHVS and CDR2 FQNEAQ. CDR3 size: 12 residues.

The chain combines TRBV27 with TRBJ2-7; TRBD2 might be the D (5 bases). V was cut by 0 bases and J by 6 bases, with 9 bases left in between. Germline CDR1 reads MNHEY; CDR2 reads SMNVEV (reference sequence). This CDR3 is 13 amino acids long. The CDR3: CASSLSGVGEQYF. Here the CDR3 DNA reads TGTGCCAGCAGTTTATCCGGGGTCGGCGAGCAGTACTTC.

The chain recombines TRBV5-5 with TRBJ2-7, with D tentatively TRBD1 (5 bases). This CDR3 has 13 amino acids. Trimming pared 5 bases from V and 2 bases from J, leaving 11 bases between. Per the germline V gene, CDR1 is SGHKS and CDR2 is YYEKEE (reference sequence). In nucleotides, the CDR3 is TGTGCCAGCAGTCACATCAGGGCCTACGAGCAGTACTTC. This codes for CASSHIRAYEQYF.

The CDR3 loop is CASRWEGIEETQYF. Written as DNA, the CDR3 is TGTGCCAGCAGGTGGGAGGGGATCGAAGAGACCCAGTACTTC. This chain connects TRBV7-9 to TRBJ2-5; 7 bases map to TRBD2. The germline V gene encodes CDR1 SEHNR and CDR2 FQNEAQ (reference sequence). The ends lost 6 bases at V and 3 bases at J; junction bases unmatched: 7. The length of the CDR3 is 14 residues.

The chain is built from TRBV13 and TRBJ2-5; D is possibly TRBD1 or TRBD2 (5 bases each). CDR1 PRHDT and CDR2 FYEKMQ come from the germline V gene (reference sequence). Trimming left V 5 bases short and J 0 bases short, with 16 bases between. The CDR3 has 16 amino acids. CDR3 sequence reads: CASSATPGLNQETQYF. CDR3 nucleotide sequence: TGTGCCAGCAGCGCGACCCCGGGGCTAAACCAAGAGACCCAGTACTTC.

This sequence joins TRBV28 and TRBJ1-3; 9 positions agree with TRBD1. V was clipped by 5 bases and J by 3 bases; unmatched bases: 11. The CDR3 has 17 residues. Germline assignment: CDR1 MDHEN and CDR2 SYDVKM. The CDR3 is CASSKVGQGSGGNTIYF. The CDR3 coding sequence is TGTGCCAGCAGTAAGGTGGGACAGGGCTCTGGTGGAAACACCATATATTTT.

The chain employs TRBV28 and TRBJ1-1; 9 nucleotides match TRBD1. V shed 6 bases, J shed 11 bases, and the junction held 10 bases outside the gene matches. The CDR3 extends over 13 amino acids. Germline values: CDR1 MDHEN, CDR2 SYDVKM. CDR3 in amino acids: CASSPGTGYWAFF. The CDR3 DNA follows: TGTGCCAGCAGCCCCGGGACAGGGTATTGGGCTTTCTTT.

V is TRBV5-6 and J is TRBJ1-2; no firm D call. Trimming pared 4 bases from V and 7 bases from J, leaving 17 bases between. CDR3 length: 14 residues. Germline CDR1 is SGHDT and CDR2 is YYEEEE. The CDR3 DNA sequence: TGTGCCAGCAGCCTGGCCACGCCATATCCTGGCTACACCTTC. This codes for CASSLATPYPGYTF. Filled out from reference TRBV5-6 and TRBJ1-2, the complete variable domain reads DAGVTQSPTHLIKTRGQQVTLRCSPKSGHDTVSWYQQALGQGPQFIFQYYEEEERQRGNFPDRFSGHQFPNYSSELNVNALLLGDSALYLCASSLATPYPGYTFGSGTRLTVV.

The chain employs TRBV14 and TRBJ2-4, with a possible D match to TRBD2 (5 bases). V lost 1 base, J lost 8 bases, and 15 bases lay in between. From germline, CDR1 is SGHDN and CDR2 FVKESK. The CDR3 extends over 15 amino acids. In DNA, the CDR3 is TGTGCCAGCAGCCAAGGGAGGAGCAGAGGGTACATTCAGTACTTC. Protein sequence: CASSQGRSRGYIQYF.

In DNA form, the CDR3 reads TGCGCCAGCAGCCCCGAGTTTCTAGCGGGCACAGATACGCAGTATTTT. As protein: CASSPEFLAGTDTQYF. The rearrangement uses TRBV4-3 and TRBJ2-3; 7 bases map to TRBD2. The ends lost 4 bases at V and 1 base at J; junction bases unmatched: 8. Germline loops: CDR1 LGHNA, CDR2 YSLEER. The CDR3 loop spans 16 amino acids.

As regards this clone: The same CDR3 also results from other DNA sequences found in this sample. The V gene is TRBV6-6, the J gene TRBJ1-1; unclear D gene. From germline, CDR1 is MNHNY and CDR2 SVGAGI (reference sequence). Trimming took 5 bases from V and 7 from J, leaving 11 bases between them. The CDR3 runs to 12 residues. DNA of the CDR3: TGTGCCAGCAGTAGGGCGATGATTGAAGCTTTCTTT. This encodes CASSRAMIEAFF.

This chain connects TRBV28 to TRBJ2-1, with 13 bases identical to TRBD2. The CDR3 has 14 amino acids. Germline V gene lookup returns CDR1 MDHEN and CDR2 SYDVKM. J gave up 7 bases and V 7 bases, and 4 bases lay outside the gene matches. CDR3 region: CASTGLAGENEQFF. CDR3 coding DNA: TGTGCCAGCACCGGACTAGCGGGAGAAAATGAGCAGTTCTTC.

This clone was seen only once. One junction end disagrees with the germline gene, perhaps due to a read error. The rearrangement links TRBV7-2 to TRBJ2-7, with 9 bases aligning to TRBD2. This CDR3 is built from 14 residues. The germline V gene encodes CDR1 SGHTA and CDR2 FQGNSA. The CDR3 sequence: CASSQMALAGSAVF. The CDR3 DNA reads TGCGCCAGCAGCCAAATGGCCCTAGCGGGAAGTGCGGTCTTC.

The genes are TRBV11-3 and TRBJ2-5; 11 nucleotides agree with TRBD1. Losses at the gene ends were 5 bases for V and 5 bases for J; bases not matched to a gene: 7. The CDR3 loop spans 15 amino acids. CDR1 is SGHNT and CDR2 is YENEEA in the germline V gene. The CDR3 nucleotides are TGTGCCAGCAGCCCGGACAGGGGGCATGGGGAGACCCAGTACTTC. This encodes CASSPDRGHGETQYF.

V gene TRBV2 combines with J gene TRBJ2-5; tentative D call: TRBD1 (6 bases). The CDR3 consists of 13 residues. The V gene's germline CDR1 is SNHLY and CDR2 FYNNEI. V was cut by 5 bases and J by 4 bases, with 11 bases left in between. The CDR3 spells CASSSRGVETQYF. As DNA, the CDR3 is TGTGCCAGCAGTTCCAGGGGAGTAGAGACCCAGTACTTC.